This entry lists 30 T cell receptor beta chains sequenced from one sample in a study of CD8 T cells in Susac syndrome. Random hexamers served to reverse transcribe about 0.5 to 1 ug RNA. TCRdb analysed the immunoSEQ multiplex PCR reads with MiXCR anew, one entry per CDR3 protein. The repertoire holds about 120,000 distinct CDR3 sequences, with just under 95% as singletons. The specimen sequenced was CD8+ T cells from PBMCs. Receptor source: a human donor in good health.

Here the CDR3 DNA reads TGCAGTGCCGGGTTAGTTTGGAGAGTCGATGGGAACACTGAAGCTTTCTTT. Its protein is CSAGLVWRVDGNTEAFF. The J gene is TRBJ1-1, the V gene TRBV20-1; D gene ambiguous. CDR1 and CDR2 (germline): DFQATT, SNEGSKA (reference sequence). V lost 6 bases, J lost 1 base, and 24 bases lay in between. CDR3 size: 17 residues.

V is TRBV18 and J is TRBJ1-5; 9 nucleotides line up with TRBD1. Losses at the gene ends were 6 bases for V and 7 bases for J; bases not matched to a gene: 7. CDR3 length: 14 amino acids. In germline, CDR1 is KGHSH, CDR2 LQKENI. The CDR3 DNA reads as TGTGCCAGCTCCCCGGACAGGGGAAACCAGCCCCAGCATTTT. Translated, it gives CASSPDRGNQPQHF. Together with reference TRBV18 and TRBJ1-5, the CDR3 gives the full variable domain: NAGVMQNPRHLVRRRGQEARLRCSPMKGHSHVYWYRQLPEEGLKFMVYLQKENIIDESGMPKERFSAEFPKEGPSILRIQQVVRGDSAAYFCASSPDRGNQPQHFGDGTRLSIL.

The V call is TRBV30, the J call TRBJ2-5; D unresolved. Trimming left V 2 bases short and J 1 base short, with 5 bases between. Looked up from germline, CDR1 is GTSNPN and CDR2 is SVGIG (reference sequence). The CDR3 consists of 12 residues. The CDR3 loop reads CAWSQAQETQYF. CDR3 sequence (DNA): TGTGCCTGGAGTCAGGCCCAAGAGACCCAGTACTTC.

The V gene is TRBV5-6, the J gene TRBJ2-2, with unresolved D. This CDR3 contains 15 residues. V lost 1 base, J lost 3 bases, and 10 bases lay in between. Germline lookup yields CDR1 SGHDT and CDR2 YYEEEE. The CDR3 nucleotides are TGTGCCAGCAGCTTGATGGCAGGCTACACCGGGGAGCTGTTTTTT. Translating gives CASSLMAGYTGELFF.

The rearrangement uses TRBV7-2 and TRBJ1-2, with a possible D match to TRBD1 (5 bases). Germline values: CDR1 SGHTA, CDR2 FQGNSA. CDR3 size: 14 residues. V lost 6 bases and J 7 bases, leaving 18 bases between the germline ends. CDR3 bases: TGTGCCAGCAGTCTATCCTGGGACTCTTCTGGCTACACCTTC. Translating it yields CASSLSWDSSGYTF. The full variable domain, in which reference TRBV7-2 and TRBJ1-2 provide the parts outside the CDR3, is GAGVSQSPSNKVTEKGKDVELRCDPISGHTALYWYRQSLGQGLEFLIYFQGNSAPDKSGLPSDRFSAERTGGSVSTLTIQRTQQEDSAVYLCASSLSWDSSGYTFGSGTRLTVV.

The V and J genes are TRBV13 and TRBJ2-7, with no clear D. The CDR3 totals 12 residues. From germline, CDR1 is PRHDT and CDR2 FYEKMQ (reference sequence). The V end was cut by 3 bases, the J end by 2 bases, with 5 bases between. Here the CDR3 DNA reads TGTGCCAGCAGCTTCCGGGCCTACGAGCAGTACTTC. Its protein is CASSFRAYEQYF.

This chain connects TRBV20-1 to TRBJ1-2; 9 positions match TRBD1. Trimming removed 5 bases from V and 8 bases from J; junction bases left unmatched: 6. The CDR3 length is 12 residues. Germline V gene sequence: CDR1 DFQATT, CDR2 SNEGSKA (reference sequence). CDR3 sequence reads: CSAYRQGVGYTF. For the CDR3, the DNA is TGCAGTGCTTACCGACAGGGGGTCGGCTACACCTTC.

The chain employs TRBV18 and TRBJ1-2, with D maybe TRBD1 (5 bases). Germline V gives CDR1 KGHSH, CDR2 LQKENI. CDR3 size: 13 residues. Trimming pared 6 bases from V and 4 bases from J, leaving 12 bases between. CDR3 protein: CASSPDRSYGYTF. CDR3 nucleotide sequence: TGTGCCAGCTCTCCAGACAGAAGCTATGGCTACACCTTC. Combining the CDR3 with reference TRBV18 and TRBJ1-2 gives the whole variable domain NAGVMQNPRHLVRRRGQEARLRCSPMKGHSHVYWYRQLPEEGLKFMVYLQKENIIDESGMPKERFSAEFPKEGPSILRIQQVVRGDSAAYFCASSPDRSYGYTFGSGTRLTVV.

This clonotype has only a few counts. The chain is built from TRBV28 and TRBJ1-1, with a possible D match to TRBD1 (6 bases). The CDR3 length is 14 residues. Germline CDR1 and CDR2: MDHEN and SYDVKM. V lost 2 bases to trimming and J lost 5 bases, with 12 bases between them. The CDR3 DNA sequence: TGTGCCAGCAGTTTAGGAAGGGGGAGTACTGAAGCTTTCTTT. Amino acid sequence: CASSLGRGSTEAFF.

The chain uses TRBV5-1 and TRBJ2-7; D may match TRBD1 or TRBD2 (6 bases each). V shed 5 bases and J shed 2 bases, with 14 bases lying between them. CDR1 SGHRS and CDR2 YFSETQ come from the germline V gene. The length of the CDR3 is 14 residues. The CDR3 sequence: CASSTGIAAYEQYF. Written as DNA, the CDR3 is TGCGCCAGCAGTACAGGGATAGCGGCCTACGAGCAGTACTTC.

The chain combines TRBV7-3 with TRBJ2-1, with 8 bases aligning to TRBD2. This CDR3 region has 14 residues. Germline V gene sequence: CDR1 SGHTA, CDR2 FQGTGA. V dropped 4 bases and J dropped 9; count of bases not matched to a gene: 8. The CDR3 region is CASSSGLAGGEQFF. The CDR3 region has the DNA TGTGCCAGCAGCTCCGGACTAGCTGGGGGTGAGCAGTTCTTC.

The chain uses TRBV6-2 or TRBV6-3 and TRBJ1-1; no clear D. Germline CDR1 is MNHEY and CDR2 is SVGEGT. The V end was cut by 8 bases, the J end by 4 bases, with 11 bases between. The CDR3 consists of 12 residues. The DNA for the CDR3 is TGTGCCAGCTGCCATGTGGTCACTGAAGCTTTCTTT. Encoded protein: CASCHVVTEAFF.

This sequence joins TRBV5-6 and TRBJ2-2; D not certain. Germline lookup yields CDR1 SGHDT and CDR2 YYEEEE. The CDR3 runs to 13 residues. Trimming removed 1 base at V and 5 bases at J, with 6 bases between. In DNA, the CDR3 is TGTGCCAGCAGCTTGACAGTAACCGGGGAGCTGTTTTTT. Protein product: CASSLTVTGELFF. Full variable domain (rest looked up from reference TRBV5-6 and TRBJ2-2): DAGVTQSPTHLIKTRGQQVTLRCSPKSGHDTVSWYQQALGQGPQFIFQYYEEEERQRGNFPDRFSGHQFPNYSSELNVNALLLGDSALYLCASSLTVTGELFFGEGSRLTVL.

This rearrangement joins TRBV29-1 to TRBJ1-2; maybe TRBD1 (5 bases). CDR1 is SQVTM and CDR2 is ANQGSEA in the germline V gene. V was pared by 5 bases and J by 4 bases, with 14 bases between. This CDR3 comprises 13 residues. The CDR3 region has the DNA TGCAGCGTTTCAAAGGGGATGGGCTATGGCTACACCTTC. Its translation: CSVSKGMGYGYTF.

The rearrangement joins TRBV6-2 or TRBV6-3 to TRBJ2-7, with a weak D call TRBD1 (5 bases). The germline V gene encodes CDR1 MNHEY and CDR2 SVGEGT. The V gene lost 2 bases and the J gene lost 6 bases, with 8 bases spanning the gap. This CDR3 has 12 residues. The chain's CDR3 is CASSYRQGEQYF. CDR3 bases: TGTGCCAGCAGTTACCGGCAGGGCGAGCAGTACTTC.

V and J are TRBV7-2 and TRBJ2-1, with TRBD1 identical over 12 bases. CDR3 length: 16 residues. Germline V gene data show CDR1 as SGHTA and CDR2 as FQGNSA. J gave up 9 bases and V 6 bases, and 12 bases lay outside the gene matches. The CDR3, as DNA: TGTGCCAGCAGGCGTACCGGGGGACAGGGGGCAACTGAGCAGTTCTTC. This translates into CASRRTGGQGATEQFF.

The CDR3 coding sequence is TGTGCCAGCAGCCAAGAACTGACAGTCTCCGACTATGGCTACACCTTC. The encoded protein is CASSQELTVSDYGYTF. The V gene is TRBV4-2, the J gene TRBJ1-2; D possibly corresponds to TRBD1 (5 bases). CDR1 and CDR2 from the germline V gene are LGHNA and YNFKEQ. Trimming shortened V by 0 bases and J by 3 bases, and 14 bases separated the two germline ends. The CDR3 runs to 16 residues.

The chain uses TRBV2 and TRBJ2-7, with TRBD1 identical over 7 bases. With 1 base clipped from V and 3 bases from J, the junction kept 6 bases outside the gene matches. CDR1 and CDR2 from the germline V gene are SNHLY and FYNNEI. The length of the CDR3 is 15 residues. The CDR3: CASSEELGQSYEQYF. For the CDR3, the DNA is TGTGCCAGCAGTGAAGAGTTGGGACAGAGCTACGAGCAGTACTTC.

This clonotype occurred once. The chain uses TRBV7-9 and TRBJ2-5; D gene uncertain. Trimming cost V 4 bases and J 1 base, with 10 bases left between them. Looked up from germline, CDR1 is SEHNR and CDR2 is FQNEAQ (reference sequence). The CDR3 extends over 14 amino acids. CDR3 sequence reads: CASSSGPSQETQYF. The CDR3 DNA reads TGTGCCAGCAGCTCCGGGCCTAGCCAAGAGACCCAGTACTTC. The entire variable domain, with the rest obtained from reference TRBV7-9 and TRBJ2-5, is as follows: DTGVSQNPRHKITKRGQNVTFRCDPISEHNRLYWYRQTLGQGPEFLTYFQNEAQLEKSRLLSDRFSAERPKGSFSTLEIQRTEQGDSAMYLCASSSGPSQETQYFGPGTRLLVL.

J is TRBJ2-5 and V is TRBV13; D unresolved. V was cut by 0 bases and J by 6 bases, with 5 bases left in between. The length of the CDR3 is 12 residues. Germline CDR1 is PRHDT and CDR2 is FYEKMQ (reference sequence). CDR3 sequence: CASSLGRKTQYF. The CDR3 DNA reads TGTGCCAGCAGCTTAGGTCGGAAGACCCAGTACTTC. The whole variable domain, filled in from reference TRBV13 and TRBJ2-5, reads AAGVIQSPRHLIKEKRETATLKCYPIPRHDTVYWYQQGPGQDPQFLISFYEKMQSDKGSIPDRFSAQQFSDYHSELNMSSLELGDSALYFCASSLGRKTQYFGPGTRLLVL.

J is TRBJ2-2 and V is TRBV30; TRBD2 is a possible D gene (6 bases). The V gene's germline CDR1 is GTSNPN and CDR2 SVGIG (reference sequence). The CDR3 is 18 amino acids. V lost 8 bases and J 2 bases, leaving 27 bases between the germline ends. CDR3 sequence: CAGLLERQTRRNTGELFF. CDR3 nucleotide sequence: TGTGCCGGACTACTCGAAAGACAAACGCGGCGTAACACCGGGGAGCTGTTTTTT.

Concerning this clonotype itself: At one end, the junction sequence differs from germline, possibly due to a read error. V usage is TRBV2 and J usage is TRBJ1-5, with TRBD1 as a possible D gene (5 bases). This CDR3 is built from 15 residues. The germline CDR1 and CDR2 sequences are SNHLY and FYNNEI. CDR3 nucleotides: TGTGCCAGCGCCGAGGGGATATATAGCAATCAGCTCCAGCATTTT. It codes for CASAEGIYSNQLQHF. Supplemented by reference TRBV2 and TRBJ1-5, the full variable domain reads EPEVTQTPSHQVTQMGQEVILRCVPISNHLYFYWYRQILGQKVEFLVSFYNNEISEKSEIFDDQFSVERPDGSNFTLKIRSTKLEDSAMYFCASAEGIYSNQLQHFGDGTRLSIL.

The table lists this clonotype with a count of one. The chain links TRBV13 to TRBJ1-2; D not resolved. Trimming removed 4 bases at V and 4 bases at J, with 16 bases between. The germline gives CDR1 PRHDT, CDR2 FYEKMQ (reference sequence). The CDR3 runs to 15 residues. The CDR3 region has the DNA TGTGCCAGCAGCTCGCGGGTACAACTGCTCTATGGCTACACCTTC. Translation gives CASSSRVQLLYGYTF.

The V gene is TRBV7-6, the J gene TRBJ1-2; tentative D call: TRBD1 (5 bases). V was clipped by 1 base and J by 6 bases, with 9 bases between them. This CDR3 is 13 amino acids long. CDR1 SGHVS and CDR2 FNYEAQ come from the germline V gene. As DNA, the CDR3 is TGTGCCAGCAGCTTAGAAGGGGAACATGGCTACACCTTC. It encodes CASSLEGEHGYTF.

The chain employs TRBV5-1 and TRBJ1-1, with D perhaps TRBD1 (5 bases). There are 14 residues in the CDR3. The germline V and J ends were trimmed by 2 bases and 4 bases, with 12 bases remaining between them. The germline V gene has CDR1 SGHRS and CDR2 YFSETQ. The CDR3 DNA follows: TGCGCCAGCAGCTTTCGTTGGGGGGGCACTGAAGCTTTCTTT. Protein: CASSFRWGGTEAFF.

This chain uses TRBV5-1 with TRBJ2-2; D unclear. The germline V gene has CDR1 SGHRS and CDR2 YFSETQ. There are 13 residues in the CDR3. V was shortened by 0 bases and J by 6 bases, with 6 bases between the two germline ends. The CDR3 nucleotides read TGCGCCAGCAGCTTGGAGGCAGCCGGGGAGCTGTTTTTT. Protein sequence: CASSLEAAGELFF.

The V gene is TRBV19, the J gene TRBJ2-1; 10 bases are shared with TRBD2. The V segment lost 7 bases and the J segment 15 bases; nucleotides outside the gene matches: 9. The germline gives CDR1 LNHDA, CDR2 SQIVND (reference sequence). The CDR3 covers 12 residues. CDR3 sequence reads: CASNQAGGTSFF. The CDR3 nucleotides read TGTGCCAGTAACCAAGCGGGAGGGACTTCGTTCTTC. Variable domain in full (rest from reference TRBV19 and TRBJ2-1): DGGITQSPKYLFRKEGQNVTLSCEQNLNHDAMYWYRQDPGQGLRLIYYSQIVNDFQKGDIAEGYSVSREKKESFPLTVTSAQKNPTAFYLCASNQAGGTSFFGPGTRLTVL.

The V call is TRBV5-1, the J call TRBJ1-2; tentatively, D is TRBD1 (6 bases). This CDR3 contains 15 residues. V was shortened by 0 bases and J by 8 bases, with 17 bases between the two germline ends. The germline V gene has CDR1 SGHRS and CDR2 YFSETQ. This chain's CDR3 is CASSLDRAGDGGYTF. CDR3 coding DNA: TGCGCCAGCAGCTTGGATCGAGCAGGGGACGGGGGCTACACCTTC.

V and J are TRBV19 and TRBJ1-1; D may be TRBD1 (5 bases). The germline V gene has CDR1 LNHDA and CDR2 SQIVND (reference sequence). The V and J ends lost 8 bases and 0 bases respectively, with 10 bases between them. The CDR3 covers 13 residues. The CDR3: CASRGTMNTEAFF. DNA of the CDR3: TGTGCCAGTCGTGGGACGATGAACACTGAAGCTTTCTTT.

The chain recombines TRBV6-5 with TRBJ1-2; TRBD1 aligns across 7 bases. With V trimmed by 10 bases and J by 4 bases, 6 bases remained unmatched. CDR1 and CDR2 from the germline V gene are MNHEY and SVGAGI. This CDR3 has 12 amino acids. Here the CDR3 DNA reads TGTGCCACCTTAGGGGGCGTCTATGGCTACACCTTC. Translated, it gives CATLGGVYGYTF.